The clone carrying this T cell receptor (beta chain) is termed medium-sized (0.01 to 0.1%). Assay: immunoSEQ multiplex PCR; the TCRdb copy retains only in-frame clones and omits some. This table holds nearly 15,000 clones, approximately 40% found once. Between the trimmed V and J ends, which lost 3 bases and 8 bases, there was a span of 11 bases. The CDR3 loop spans 14 amino acids. The sample originates from a study of neoadjuvant anti-PD-1 for oral cavity cancer. For the study at large: Most patients had three to four biweekly doses of 3 mg/kg nivolumab before resection.

Time point described: after neoadjuvant nivolumab, at surgical resection. Stage II-IVA oral cavity squamous cell carcinoma was new and untreated by systemic or radiation therapy. The sample here was tumor tissue, taken after nivolumab (anti-PD-1) treatment. The receptor's source is a person between 40 and 85 years old with oral cavity squamous cell carcinoma. V gene TRBV23-1 combines with J gene TRBJ1-6; D is unresolved. TRBV23-1 is classed as an ORF, of uncertain function. The CDR3 DNA reads as TGCGCCAGCAGTCACCTAGAAGGTTATTCACCCCTCCACTTT. Protein: CASSHLEGYSPLHF.